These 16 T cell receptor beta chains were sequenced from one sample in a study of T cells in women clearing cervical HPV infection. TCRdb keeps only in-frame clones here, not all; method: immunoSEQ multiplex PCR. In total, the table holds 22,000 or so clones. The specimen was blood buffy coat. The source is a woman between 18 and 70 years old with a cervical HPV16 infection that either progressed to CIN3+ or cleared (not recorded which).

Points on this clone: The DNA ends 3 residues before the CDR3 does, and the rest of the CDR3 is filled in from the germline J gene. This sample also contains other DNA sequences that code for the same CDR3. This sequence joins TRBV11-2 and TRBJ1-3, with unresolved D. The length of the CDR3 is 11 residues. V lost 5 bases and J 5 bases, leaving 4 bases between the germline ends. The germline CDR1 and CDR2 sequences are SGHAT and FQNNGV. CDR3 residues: CASSHRNTIYF. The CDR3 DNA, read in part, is TGTGCCAGCAGCCATCGAAACACC. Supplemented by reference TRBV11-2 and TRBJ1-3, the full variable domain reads EAGVAQSPRYKIIEKRQSVAFWCNPISGHATLYWYQQILGQGPKLLIQFQNNGVVDDSQLPKDRFSAERLKGVDSTLKIQPAKLEDSAVYLCASSHRNTIYFGEGSWLTVV.

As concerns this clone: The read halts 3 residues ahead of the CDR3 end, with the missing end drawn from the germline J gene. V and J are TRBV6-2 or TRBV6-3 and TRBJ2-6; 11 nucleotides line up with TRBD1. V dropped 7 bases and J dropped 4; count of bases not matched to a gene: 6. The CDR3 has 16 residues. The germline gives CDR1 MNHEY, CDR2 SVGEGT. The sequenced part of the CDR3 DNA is TGTGCCAGCACCCCGGACAGGGGGCCCGGGGCCAACGTC. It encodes CASTPDRGPGANV. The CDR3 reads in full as CASTPDRGPGANVLTF.

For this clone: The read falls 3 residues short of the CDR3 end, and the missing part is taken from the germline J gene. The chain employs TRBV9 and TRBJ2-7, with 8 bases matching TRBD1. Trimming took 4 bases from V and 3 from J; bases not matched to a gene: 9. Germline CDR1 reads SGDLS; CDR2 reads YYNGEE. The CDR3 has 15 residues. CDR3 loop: CASSSTPGTGYEQYF. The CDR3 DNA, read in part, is TGTGCCAGCAGCTCGACACCCGGGACAGGCTACGAG.

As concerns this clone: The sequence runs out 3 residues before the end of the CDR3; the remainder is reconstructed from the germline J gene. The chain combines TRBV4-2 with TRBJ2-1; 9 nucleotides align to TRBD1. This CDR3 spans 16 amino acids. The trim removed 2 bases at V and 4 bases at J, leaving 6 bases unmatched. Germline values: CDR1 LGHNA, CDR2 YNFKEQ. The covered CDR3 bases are TGTGCCAGCAGCCAAAACAACAGGGGGCGGTACAATGAG. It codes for CASSQNNRGRYNE. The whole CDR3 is CASSQNNRGRYNEQFF.

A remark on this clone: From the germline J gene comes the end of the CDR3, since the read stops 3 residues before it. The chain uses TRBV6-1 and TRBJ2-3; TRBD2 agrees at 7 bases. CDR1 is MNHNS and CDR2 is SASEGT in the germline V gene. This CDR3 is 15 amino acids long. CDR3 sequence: CASSEGGGSGQPQYF. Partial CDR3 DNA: TGTGCCAGCAGTGAAGGGGGGGGGTCCGGCCAGCCG.

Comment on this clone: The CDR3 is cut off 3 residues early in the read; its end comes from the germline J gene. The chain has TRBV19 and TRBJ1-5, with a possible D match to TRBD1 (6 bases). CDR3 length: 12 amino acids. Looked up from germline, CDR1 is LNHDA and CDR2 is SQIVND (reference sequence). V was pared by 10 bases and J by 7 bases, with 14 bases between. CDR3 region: CAIRTVTQPQHF. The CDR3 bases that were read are TGTGCCATCAGGACAGTTACCCAGCCC. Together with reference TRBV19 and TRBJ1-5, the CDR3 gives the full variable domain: DGGITQSPKYLFRKEGQNVTLSCEQNLNHDAMYWYRQDPGQGLRLIYYSQIVNDFQKGDIAEGYSVSREKKESFPLTVTSAQKNPTAFYLCAIRTVTQPQHFGDGTRLSIL.

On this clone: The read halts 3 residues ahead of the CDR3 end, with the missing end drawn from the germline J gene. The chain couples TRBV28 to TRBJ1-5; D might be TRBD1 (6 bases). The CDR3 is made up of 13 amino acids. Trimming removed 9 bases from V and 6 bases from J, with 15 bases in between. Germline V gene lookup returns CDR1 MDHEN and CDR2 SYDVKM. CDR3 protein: CASDRGFLQPQHF. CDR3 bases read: TGTGCCAGTGATAGGGGGTTTCTTCAGCCC.

Partial CDR3 DNA: TGTGCCAGCAGTGATCAGGGGTCTGGT. This gives the protein CASSDQGSG. The full-length CDR3 reads as CASSDQGSGQYF. V and J are TRBV6-2 or TRBV6-3 and TRBJ2-4, with a possible D match to TRBD1 (6 bases). Read data end 3 residues before the CDR3 end; the end is taken from the germline J gene. The germline V gene has CDR1 MNHEY and CDR2 SVGEGT. The CDR3 loop spans 12 amino acids.

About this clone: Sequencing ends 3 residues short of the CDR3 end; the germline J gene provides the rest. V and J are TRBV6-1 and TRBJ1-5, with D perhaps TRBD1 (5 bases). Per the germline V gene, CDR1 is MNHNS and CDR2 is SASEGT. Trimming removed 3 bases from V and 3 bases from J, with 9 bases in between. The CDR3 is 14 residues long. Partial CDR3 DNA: TGTGCCAGCAGTGACCGGGACTTCAATCAGCCC. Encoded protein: CASSDRDFNQP. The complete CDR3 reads CASSDRDFNQPQHF.

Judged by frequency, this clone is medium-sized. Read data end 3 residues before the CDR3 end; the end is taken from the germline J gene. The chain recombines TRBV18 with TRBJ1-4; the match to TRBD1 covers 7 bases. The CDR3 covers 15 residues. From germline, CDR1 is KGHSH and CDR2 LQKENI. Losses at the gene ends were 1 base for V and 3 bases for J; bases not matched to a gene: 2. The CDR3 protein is CASSPQGAANEKLFF. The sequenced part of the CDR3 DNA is TGTGCCAGCTCACCACAGGGGGCTGCTAATGAAAAA.

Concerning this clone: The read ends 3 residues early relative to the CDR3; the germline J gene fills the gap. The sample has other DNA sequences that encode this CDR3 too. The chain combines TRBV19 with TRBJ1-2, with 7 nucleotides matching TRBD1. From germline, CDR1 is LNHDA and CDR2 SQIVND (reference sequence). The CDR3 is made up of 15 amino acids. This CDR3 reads CASSPFHRGSDDYTF. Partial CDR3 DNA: TGTGCCAGTAGTCCGTTCCACAGGGGTTCCGACGAC. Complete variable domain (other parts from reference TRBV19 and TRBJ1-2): DGGITQSPKYLFRKEGQNVTLSCEQNLNHDAMYWYRQDPGQGLRLIYYSQIVNDFQKGDIAEGYSVSREKKESFPLTVTSAQKNPTAFYLCASSPFHRGSDDYTFGSGTRLTVV.

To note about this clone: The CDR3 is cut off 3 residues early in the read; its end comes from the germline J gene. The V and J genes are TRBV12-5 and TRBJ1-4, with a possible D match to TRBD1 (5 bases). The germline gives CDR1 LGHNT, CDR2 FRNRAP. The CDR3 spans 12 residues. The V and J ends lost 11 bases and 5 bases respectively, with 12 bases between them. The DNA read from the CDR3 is TGTGCTGGGGGGACGGGAAATGAAAAA. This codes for CAGGTGNEK. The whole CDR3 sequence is CAGGTGNEKLFF.

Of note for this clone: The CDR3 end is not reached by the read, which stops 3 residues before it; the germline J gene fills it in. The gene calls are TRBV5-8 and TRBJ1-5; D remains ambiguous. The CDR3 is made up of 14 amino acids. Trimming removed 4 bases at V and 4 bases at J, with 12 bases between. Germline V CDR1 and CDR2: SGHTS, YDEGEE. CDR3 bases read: TGTGCCAGCAGCGCCCTTTCACTTAATCAGCCC. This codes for CASSALSLNQP. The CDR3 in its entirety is CASSALSLNQPQHF. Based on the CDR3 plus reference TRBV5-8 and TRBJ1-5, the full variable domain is EAGVTQSPTHLIKTRGQQATLRCSPISGHTSVYWYQQALGLGLQFLLWYDEGEERNRGNFPPRFSGRQFPNYSSELNVNALELEDSALYLCASSALSLNQPQHFGDGTRLSIL.

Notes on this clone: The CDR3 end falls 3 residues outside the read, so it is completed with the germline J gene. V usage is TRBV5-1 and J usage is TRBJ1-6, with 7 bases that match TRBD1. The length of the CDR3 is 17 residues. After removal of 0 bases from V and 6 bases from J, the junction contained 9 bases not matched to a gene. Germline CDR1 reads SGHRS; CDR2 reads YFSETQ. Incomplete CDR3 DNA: TGCGCCAGCAGCTTGGAAGGGGGCAGAGGCGGTAATTCACCC. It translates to CASSLEGGRGGNSP. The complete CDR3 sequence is CASSLEGGRGGNSPLHF.

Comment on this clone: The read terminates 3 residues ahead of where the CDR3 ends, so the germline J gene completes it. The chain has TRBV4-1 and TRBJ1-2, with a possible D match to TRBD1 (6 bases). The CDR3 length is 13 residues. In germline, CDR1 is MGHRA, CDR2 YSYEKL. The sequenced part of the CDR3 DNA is TGCGCCAGCAGCCAACCAGGGGAAGGCGGC. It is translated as CASSQPGEGG. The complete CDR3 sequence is CASSQPGEGGYTF.

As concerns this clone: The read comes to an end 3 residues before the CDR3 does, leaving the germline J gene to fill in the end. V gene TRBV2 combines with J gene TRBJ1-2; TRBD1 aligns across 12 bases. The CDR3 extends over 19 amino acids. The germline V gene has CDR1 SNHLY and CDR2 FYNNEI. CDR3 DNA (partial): TGTGCCAGCAGGAAATTCCCGGGACAGGGGGCAAGGGGCACAGATACC. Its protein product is CASRKFPGQGARGTDT. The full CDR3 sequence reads CASRKFPGQGARGTDTYTF.